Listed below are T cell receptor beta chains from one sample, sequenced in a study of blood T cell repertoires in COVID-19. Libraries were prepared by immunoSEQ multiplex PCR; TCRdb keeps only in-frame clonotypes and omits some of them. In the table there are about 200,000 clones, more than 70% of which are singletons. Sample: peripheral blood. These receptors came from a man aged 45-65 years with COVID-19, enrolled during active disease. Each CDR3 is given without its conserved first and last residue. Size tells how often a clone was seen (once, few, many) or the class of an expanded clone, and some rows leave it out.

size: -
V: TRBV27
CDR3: ASSYRQGGNTIY

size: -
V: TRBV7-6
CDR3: ASSLGTGRGGHEQY

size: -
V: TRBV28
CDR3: ASSSPGTSGTYEQY

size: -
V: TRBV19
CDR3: ASSSHAAIRNTGELF

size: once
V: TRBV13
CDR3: ASSTWTGGGYGYT

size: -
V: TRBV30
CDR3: AWNRAGGTGELF

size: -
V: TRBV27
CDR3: ASSSWIRTRDSEDNEQF

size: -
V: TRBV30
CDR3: AWSKQGAYEQY

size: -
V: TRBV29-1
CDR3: SASGVREQY

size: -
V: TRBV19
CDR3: ASSGPGQGNYGYT

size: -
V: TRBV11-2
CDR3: ASSLDRDTDTQY

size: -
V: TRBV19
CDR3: ASRLMGADYGYT

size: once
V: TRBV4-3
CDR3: ASSQDFGTNTGELF

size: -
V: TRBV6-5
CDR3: ASRYGRGGFYEQY

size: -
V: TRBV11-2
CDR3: ASSLHREETQY

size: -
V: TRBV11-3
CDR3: ASSPSGESYNEQF

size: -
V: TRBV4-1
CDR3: ASNQDGLEGYGYT

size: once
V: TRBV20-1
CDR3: SAGKRNEQF

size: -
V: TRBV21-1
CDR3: ASGSEAIY

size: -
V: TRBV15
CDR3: ATSSDRPSHNEQF

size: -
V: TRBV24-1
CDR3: ATSEATGVKTDTQY

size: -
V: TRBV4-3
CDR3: ASSQGHSTGGTGELF

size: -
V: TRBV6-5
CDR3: ASSYAGGNQPQH

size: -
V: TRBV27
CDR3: ASSFWSGGEQY

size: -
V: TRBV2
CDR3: ASSEGQPSSGNTIY

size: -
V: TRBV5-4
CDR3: ASSPRDSSYEQY

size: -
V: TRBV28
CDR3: ASSLRTGSRSSYNEQF

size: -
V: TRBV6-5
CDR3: ASNSKETQY

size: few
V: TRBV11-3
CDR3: ASGEGGLAGAGEQF

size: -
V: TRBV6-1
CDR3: ASSDIPAGVRNEQF

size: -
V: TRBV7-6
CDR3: ASSPTSIAGTDTQY

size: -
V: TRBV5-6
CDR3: ASSWLQGPWT

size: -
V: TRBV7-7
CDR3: ASSQGQGPSYEQY

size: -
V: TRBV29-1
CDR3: SVDPRGTGELF

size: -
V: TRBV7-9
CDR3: ASSLTGGYNSPLH

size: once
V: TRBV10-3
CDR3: AISKSTGDSPQY

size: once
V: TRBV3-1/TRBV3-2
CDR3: ASSQSQGNHNEQF

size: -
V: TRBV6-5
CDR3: ASKRTGYEKLF

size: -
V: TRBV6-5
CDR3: ASSRGQVDSPLH

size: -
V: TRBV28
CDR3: ASRGSTGGYEQY

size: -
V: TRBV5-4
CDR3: ASSLAFGTSRTGELF

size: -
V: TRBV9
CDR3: ASSAGLGYEQY

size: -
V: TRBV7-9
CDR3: ASSYSGREVYGYT

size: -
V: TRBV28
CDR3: ASSPHRGVNTEAF

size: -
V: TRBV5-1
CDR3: ASTGGGNYGYT

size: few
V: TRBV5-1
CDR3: ASSLRTSGGGTDTQY

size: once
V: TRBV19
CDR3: ASSLRGFTDTEAF

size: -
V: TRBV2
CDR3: ASSEALLRSSNEKLF

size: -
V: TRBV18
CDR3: ASSPLAGIAYEQY